Listed here is a single T cell receptor (beta chain). In its sample, this clonotype was seen once. Its antigen is currently not known. No clone much larger than this one lies a single base away; base qualities are absent. Evidence from one read is weak. The library was generated by 5' RACE. Sequencing was carried out with an Illumina HiSeq 2500. A second PCR of roughly 7 to 11 cycles was performed with a sample-barcoded 5' primer and a J-beta primer mix. A template-switch 5' adaptor carrying 12 random nucleotides introduced a unique molecular identifier onto each TCR beta cDNA molecule. Each sample yielded at least 2.5 million CDR3-containing paired-end reads. First-strand cDNA was synthesized from all RNA with the Mint cDNA synthesis kit, primed by a TRBC-specific oligonucleotide. After uracil-DNA glycosylase treatment, a first 18-cycle PCR used universal primers M1SS and BC2_uni_R on all cDNA. The paper's data handling went like this. For normalization, 1 million high-quality reads were randomly selected from each sample, with every read carrying a distinct molecular identifier. Reads with shared molecular identifiers were discarded instead of being binned into consensus sequences. CDR3 identification, clonotype clustering and error correction used MiTCR with a Q25 quality threshold and the strictest error-elimination algorithm. Lower-bound total TCR beta diversity was estimated with a nonparametric unseen species model using Euler transformation. TCRdb handled the public reads itself, with Q25 trimming in fastp and clone calling in MiXCR, and kept productive beta chains. Each record represents a unique CDR3 protein, reported with the most common genes and DNA among its rows. The V and J calls come from TCRdb's annotation, not from the publication. For this sample there are some 700,000 distinct CDR3 sequences; approximately 43% appear just once. Roughly 19% of the sample belongs to the ten largest clones.

V was cut back by 2 bases and J by 7 bases, leaving a gap of 22 bases between them. As encoded in the germline V gene, CDR1 is SGDLS while CDR2 is YYNGEE. Measured from the cysteine to the phenylalanine, the CDR3 is 16 residues long. CDR3 DNA only is kept here, 48 bases in frame from base 1. The data stem from a study of blood T cells in healthy people across ages (dated by TCRdb to between 2014 and 2016). A note on the overall study: Template switching captured roughly one uniquely barcoded TCR beta cDNA molecule per two T cells in model experiments. Donors were grouped into four age groups: young (average roughly 17 years), middle-aged (under 40), aged (roughly 62) and long-lived (around 80). For two donors (one aged 18 to 29 and one aged 80 or older), the study analyzed two additional independent replicas of 1 million unique cDNA reads from the same blood draw. Using deep sequencing normalized with unique cDNA molecular identifiers, the study measured how TCR beta repertoire diversity changes with age. To avoid experimental bias, donors of different ages were distributed randomly across sequencing lanes.

The donors were a few dozen Caucasian individuals from Russia, aged roughly 6 to 100 years, who were systemically healthy. Each donor gave ten milliliters of peripheral blood, drawn into EDTA-treated Vacutainer tubes. Ficoll-Paque density-gradient centrifugation was used to isolate PBMCs, with at least 6.5 million per sample. Total RNA, at least 6 micrograms per sample, was extracted from PBMCs with Trizol reagent. For every donor, flow cytometry on a PBMC aliquot measured the percentage of naive CD45RAhigh/CD27high T cells. Summary of the overall study and its limitations: Observed TCR beta diversity correlated strongly with the percentage of naive T cells measured by flow cytometry. The CMV infection status of donors was not known, potentially confounding age-related changes in expanded clonotypes. Compared with the aged group, the long-lived group had more naive CD4+ T cells, fewer expanded clones and increased TCR diversity, suggesting age selection. Estimates of total diversity based on one million sequenced T cells were considered lower bounds and underestimates. Observed TCR beta diversity per million T cells fell roughly linearly with age, and a significant reduction was already apparent by age roughly 41. Bulk unsorted PBMC profiling prevented conclusive comparison of naive and antigen-experienced compartments.

Sequences were obtained from blood. This chain is built from TRBV9 and TRBJ2-7; TRBD2 could be the D gene, as 5 bases match. The origin of this receptor is a woman aged 60 to 75 in good health. The DNA sequence is given as TGTGCCAGCAGCGTCCCCCAGGACTCTACCTACAATGAGCAGTACTTC. Its product reads: CASSVPQDSTYNEQYF.